This T cell receptor (beta chain) was sequenced in a study of beta chain features in type 1 diabetes. The study reverse transcribed the entire isolated RNA, so it sequenced expressed TCRB transcripts. Assay used: immunoSEQ multiplex PCR; TCRdb lists only in-frame clones, some missing. Among a few hundred thousand clones listed, over 9% were seen once. Study observations and caveats: Moderately but significantly shorter TCRB CDR3s were found in Type 1 diabetes patients in all four CD4+ subsets.

Staining for CD45RO/CCR7/CD25/CD127/CD95/CD27 allowed sorting of CD4+ naive, central memory, regulatory and stem cell-like memory cells. Purity of each sorted population was above 98%. This clone occurred a few times. Antigen unknown. The same CDR3 is also encoded by other DNA sequences in this sample. This CDR3 region has 16 residues. CDR1 MNHEY and CDR2 SVGAGI come from the germline V gene. V shed 4 bases, J shed 2 bases, and the junction held 5 bases outside the gene matches. The chain employs TRBV6-5 and TRBJ2-6, with 7 bases identical to TRBD1. The sequenced sample was central memory CD4+ T cells from blood. The receptor was derived from a man under 40 with type 1 diabetes. CDR3 in DNA: TGTGCCAGCAGTTTACAGGGGCGCGCTGGGGCCAACGTCCTGACTTTC. Translated, it gives CASSLQGRAGANVLTF.